Sequencing of this T cell receptor (beta chain) was carried out in a study of CD8+CD57+ T cells in acquired aplastic anemia. The CDR3 runs to 13 residues. Trimming removed 3 bases at V and 6 bases at J, with 7 bases between. Germline CDR1 SGHKS, CDR2 YYEKEE (reference sequence). For CDR3 and TCR beta VDJ profiling, genomic DNA was the template used. TCRdb called the reads again in MiXCR, with one record for every CDR3 protein. The sample includes approximately 300,000 distinct CDR3 sequences, 50% to 65% seen only once; the top ten take approximately 1.2%. Sequenced patients had shown CD8+CD57+ cell expansion by flow cytometry.

The receptor was derived from a human donor with aplastic anemia. The chain uses TRBV5-5 and TRBJ1-6, with D unresolved. The sample taken for sequencing was sorted CD4+, CD8+, or CD8+CD57+ T cells (not recorded which) from PBMCs. The CDR3 sequence is CASSSVGNSPLHF. CDR3 coding DNA: TGTGCCAGCAGCTCTGTAGGTAATTCACCCCTCCACTTT.